This is a list of T cell receptor beta chains from one sample in a study of tumor-infiltrating lymphocytes in glioblastoma multiforme. TCRdb re-called the multiplex PCR reads through MiXCR, storing one row per CDR3 protein. The data show 15,000 or so distinct CDR3 sequences, roughly 73% seen once. What was sequenced was brain tumor tissue. The receptors were gathered from a male donor with glioblastoma. Both conserved end residues are part of each CDR3. The order of the fields is V gene, clone size, D gene, J gene, CDR3 protein, CDR3 DNA. A D gene is named only where the DNA matches it firmly. Rows may omit the clone size; those that give it use once, few, many or a size class.

v_call: TRBV20-1; clone_size: .; d_call: .; j_call: TRBJ2-7; cdr3_aa: CSARDRALGYEQYF; cdr3_nt: TGCAGTGCTAGAGACAGGGCCCTCGGATACGAGCAGTACTTC
v_call: TRBV20-1; clone_size: .; d_call: .; j_call: TRBJ2-1; cdr3_aa: CSAREPSSYNERFF; cdr3_nt: TGCAGTGCTAGAGAACCGAGCTCCTACAATGAGCGGTTCTTC
v_call: TRBV10-3; clone_size: .; d_call: .; j_call: TRBJ2-1; cdr3_aa: CPISNWELGSGEQFF; cdr3_nt: TGTCCCATCAGCAACTGGGAATTGGGTAGTGGTGAGCAGTTCTTC
v_call: TRBV11-2; clone_size: .; d_call: .; j_call: TRBJ2-1; cdr3_aa: CASTLDWGNKQFF; cdr3_nt: TGCGCCAGCACCTTAGATTGGGGGAATAAGCAGTTCTTC
v_call: TRBV29-1; clone_size: .; d_call: .; j_call: TRBJ1-1; cdr3_aa: CSVGRPESEAFF; cdr3_nt: TGCAGCGTTGGGCGACCGGAGTCTGAAGCTTTCTTT
v_call: TRBV20-1; clone_size: .; d_call: TRBD1; j_call: TRBJ2-4; cdr3_aa: CTVRDPDRGTRKAENIRYF; cdr3_nt: TGCACTGTTAGAGACCCGGACAGGGGGACTCGGAAAGCCGAAAACATTCGGTACTTC
v_call: TRBV20-1; clone_size: few; d_call: .; j_call: TRBJ2-1; cdr3_aa: CSAPGTYNEEFF; cdr3_nt: TGCAGTGCTCCCGGGACCTACAATGAGGAGTTCTTT
v_call: TRBV4-2; clone_size: few; d_call: .; j_call: TRBJ2-4; cdr3_aa: CASSQESHRVVGIQYF; cdr3_nt: TGTGCCAGCAGCCAAGAAAGCCACAGGGTCGTGGGCATTCAGTACTTC
v_call: TRBV20-1; clone_size: once; d_call: .; j_call: TRBJ2-1; cdr3_aa: CSARHEAGLYEQFF; cdr3_nt: TGCAGTGCTAGACATGAGGCAGGGCTATATGAGCAATTCTTC
v_call: TRBV20-1; clone_size: .; d_call: .; j_call: TRBJ1-3; cdr3_aa: CSARDMGAHNTIYF; cdr3_nt: TGCAGTGCTAGAGATATGGGGGCTCATAACACCATATATTTT
v_call: TRBV6-2/TRBV6-3; clone_size: .; d_call: TRBD2; j_call: TRBJ2-1; cdr3_aa: CASSYSIGDYRVEQFF; cdr3_nt: TGTGCCAGCAGTTACTCGATCGGGGACTACCGTGTTGAACAGTTCTTC
v_call: TRBV6-5; clone_size: .; d_call: .; j_call: TRBJ2-1; cdr3_aa: CASSYQLTSNEQFF; cdr3_nt: TGTGCCAGCAGTTACCAACTTACTTCTAATGAGCAGTTCTTC
v_call: TRBV28; clone_size: .; d_call: .; j_call: TRBJ2-5; cdr3_aa: CASSFTAYVGQETQYF; cdr3_nt: TGTGCCAGCAGTTTCACAGCGTACGTAGGGCAAGAGACCCAGTACTTC
v_call: TRBV7-8; clone_size: .; d_call: .; j_call: TRBJ2-5; cdr3_aa: CASKRGGETQYF; cdr3_nt: TGTGCCAGCAAGAGGGGGGGAGAGACCCAGTACTTC
v_call: TRBV11-2; clone_size: few; d_call: .; j_call: TRBJ1-2; cdr3_aa: CASSSGLGGYTF; cdr3_nt: TGTGCCAGCAGCTCAGGCTTAGGAGGCTACACCTTC
v_call: TRBV11-2; clone_size: .; d_call: TRBD1; j_call: TRBJ1-2; cdr3_aa: CARNSGTGVGYDYTF; cdr3_nt: TGTGCCAGGAACTCGGGGACAGGGGTGGGCTATGACTACACCTTC
v_call: TRBV20-1; clone_size: .; d_call: TRBD1; j_call: TRBJ2-7; cdr3_aa: CSARDRGGQGAEEQYF; cdr3_nt: TGCAGTGCTAGAGATCGTGGTGGACAGGGGGCTGAAGAGCAGTACTTC
v_call: TRBV18; clone_size: .; d_call: .; j_call: TRBJ1-1; cdr3_aa: CASSPPGVGGFTEAIF; cdr3_nt: TGTGCCAGCTCACCACCGGGGGTGGGTGGATTCACTGAAGCTATCTTT
v_call: TRBV28; clone_size: .; d_call: TRBD1; j_call: TRBJ1-6; cdr3_aa: CVSNRGNYLSPLHF; cdr3_nt: TGTGTCAGCAACAGGGGTAACTACCTATCACCCCTCCACTTT
v_call: TRBV20-1; clone_size: few; d_call: .; j_call: TRBJ1-5; cdr3_aa: CSARNMVQPQHF; cdr3_nt: TGCAGTGCTAGGAACATGGTTCAGCCCCAGCATTTT
v_call: TRBV11-1; clone_size: .; d_call: .; j_call: TRBJ1-2; cdr3_aa: CASSVQPTANYGYTF; cdr3_nt: TGTGCCAGCAGCGTACAACCGACAGCTAACTATGGCTACACCTTC
v_call: TRBV11-2; clone_size: .; d_call: .; j_call: TRBJ1-1; cdr3_aa: CASIPWGGHGTEALF; cdr3_nt: TGTGCCAGCATTCCTTGGGGGGGGCATGGGACTGAAGCTCTCTTT
v_call: TRBV11-3; clone_size: .; d_call: .; j_call: TRBJ1-6; cdr3_aa: CASSLAIESPLHF; cdr3_nt: TGTGCCAGCAGCTTAGCGATTGAATCACCCCTCCACTTT
v_call: TRBV11-2; clone_size: .; d_call: TRBD1; j_call: TRBJ1-4; cdr3_aa: CVSSLSGTGEFGKLFF; cdr3_nt: TGTGTCAGCAGCTTAAGCGGGACAGGGGAGTTTGGAAAACTGTTTTTT
v_call: TRBV6-5; clone_size: many; d_call: .; j_call: TRBJ1-1; cdr3_aa: CASSYSNTEAFF; cdr3_nt: TGTGCCAGCAGTTACTCGAACACTGAAGCTTTCTTT
v_call: TRBV6-1; clone_size: .; d_call: TRBD2; j_call: TRBJ2-1; cdr3_aa: CASSPPISGKDEQFF; cdr3_nt: TGTGCCAGCAGCCCTCCGATTAGCGGGAAGGATGAGCAGTTCTTC
v_call: TRBV20-1; clone_size: few; d_call: .; j_call: TRBJ1-5; cdr3_aa: CSAAQGSNQPQHF; cdr3_nt: TGCAGTGCGGCGCAGGGGAGCAATCAGCCCCAGCATTTT
v_call: TRBV11-3; clone_size: .; d_call: .; j_call: TRBJ2-7; cdr3_aa: CASSSMGTGAGGEQYF; cdr3_nt: TGTGCCAGCAGCTCAATGGGGACCGGGGCCGGTGGCGAGCAGTACTTC
v_call: TRBV13; clone_size: .; d_call: TRBD1; j_call: TRBJ1-1; cdr3_aa: CASSPERGRTEAFF; cdr3_nt: TGTGCCAGCAGCCCGGAGAGGGGGCGGACTGAAGCTTTCTTT
v_call: TRBV29-1; clone_size: .; d_call: TRBD1; j_call: TRBJ2-2; cdr3_aa: CSAWVQGANTGELFF; cdr3_nt: TGCAGCGCTTGGGTACAGGGGGCGAACACCGGGGAGCTGTTTTTT
v_call: TRBV20-1; clone_size: .; d_call: .; j_call: TRBJ1-6; cdr3_aa: CSTRGRGSVNSSLDF; cdr3_nt: TGCAGTACTAGAGGGCGGGGTTCCGTGAATTCATCCCTCGACTTT
v_call: TRBV11-1; clone_size: .; d_call: .; j_call: TRBJ2-2; cdr3_aa: CASSSIAMDTGELFF; cdr3_nt: TGTGCCAGCAGCTCGATCGCGATGGACACCGGGGAGCTGTTTTTT
v_call: TRBV6-5; clone_size: .; d_call: .; j_call: TRBJ2-1; cdr3_aa: CASRTDRQYRAYNEQFF; cdr3_nt: TGTGCCAGCAGAACTGACAGACAATACCGGGCGTACAATGAGCAGTTCTTC
v_call: TRBV10-3; clone_size: .; d_call: .; j_call: TRBJ2-7; cdr3_aa: CTISGGLGEQYF; cdr3_nt: TGTACCATCAGTGGCGGGTTGGGCGAGCAGTACTTC
v_call: TRBV28; clone_size: .; d_call: TRBD1; j_call: TRBJ1-1; cdr3_aa: CASRHNRGRSEAFF; cdr3_nt: TGTGCCAGCAGACATAACAGGGGGCGGTCTGAAGCTTTCTTT
v_call: TRBV12-3/TRBV12-4; clone_size: medium-sized; d_call: .; j_call: TRBJ2-7; cdr3_aa: CASSFWGQSYEQYF; cdr3_nt: TGTGCCAGCAGTTTTTGGGGCCAGTCCTACGAGCAGTACTTC
v_call: TRBV10-3; clone_size: .; d_call: .; j_call: TRBJ1-5; cdr3_aa: CAMILGHRAHSNQPQHF; cdr3_nt: TGTGCCATGATTTTAGGACATCGAGCTCATAGCAATCAGCCCCAGCATTTT
v_call: TRBV24-1; clone_size: .; d_call: .; j_call: TRBJ2-7; cdr3_aa: CATSDSARDAYRSYEQYF; cdr3_nt: TGTGCCACCAGTGATTCAGCAAGGGACGCATACCGCTCCTACGAGCAGTACTTC
v_call: TRBV20-1; clone_size: .; d_call: TRBD2; j_call: TRBJ2-7; cdr3_aa: CSARGLAGGLYEQHF; cdr3_nt: TGCAGTGCTAGAGGGCTTGCGGGAGGGTTGTACGAACAGCACTTC
v_call: TRBV20-1; clone_size: .; d_call: TRBD2; j_call: TRBJ2-3; cdr3_aa: CSDSRPGLAGGPSSIDTQYF; cdr3_nt: TGCAGTGATAGTCGCCCCGGACTAGCGGGAGGGCCGAGCAGCATAGATACGCAGTATTTT
v_call: TRBV11-2; clone_size: .; d_call: .; j_call: TRBJ2-5; cdr3_aa: CASSLGSGLETQYF; cdr3_nt: TGTGCCAGCAGCTTAGGCTCGGGCTTGGAGACCCAGTACTTC
v_call: TRBV7-9; clone_size: .; d_call: TRBD1; j_call: TRBJ1-1; cdr3_aa: CASSPTGGYTEALF; cdr3_nt: TGTGCCAGCAGCCCAACAGGGGGTTACACTGAAGCTCTCTTT
v_call: TRBV12-3/TRBV12-4; clone_size: .; d_call: .; j_call: TRBJ2-3; cdr3_aa: CASQSVGTQYF; cdr3_nt: TGTGCCAGCCAATCGGTTGGTACGCAGTATTTT
v_call: TRBV10-1; clone_size: medium-sized; d_call: .; j_call: TRBJ2-5; cdr3_aa: CAPERSLGETQYF; cdr3_nt: TGCGCCCCTGAGAGGTCCCTTGGGGAGACCCAGTACTTC
v_call: TRBV6-2/TRBV6-3; clone_size: .; d_call: TRBD2; j_call: TRBJ2-3; cdr3_aa: CASSPAGNADTQYF; cdr3_nt: TGTGCCAGCAGTCCAGCGGGAAACGCAGATACGCAGTATTTT
v_call: TRBV5-4; clone_size: .; d_call: TRBD1; j_call: TRBJ1-1; cdr3_aa: CASSYGTGHTEAFF; cdr3_nt: TGTGCCAGCAGTTACGGGACAGGACACACTGAAGCTTTCTTT
v_call: TRBV7-8; clone_size: .; d_call: .; j_call: TRBJ2-3; cdr3_aa: CASSARAGTDTQYF; cdr3_nt: TGTGCCAGCAGCGCCCGAGCCGGCACAGATACGCAGTATTTT
v_call: TRBV6-5; clone_size: medium-sized; d_call: .; j_call: TRBJ2-3; cdr3_aa: CASSSLVSGSTDTQYF; cdr3_nt: TGTGCCAGCAGTTCCCTAGTTAGCGGAAGCACAGATACGCAGTATTTT
v_call: TRBV12-3/TRBV12-4; clone_size: once; d_call: .; j_call: TRBJ2-1; cdr3_aa: CAGSSGYKQFF; cdr3_nt: TGTGCCGGCAGCTCAGGTTATAAGCAGTTCTTC
v_call: TRBV20-1; clone_size: .; d_call: TRBD1; j_call: TRBJ1-1; cdr3_aa: CSAGRDSTLPSRTEAFF; cdr3_nt: TGCAGTGCTGGCCGGGACAGTACTTTACCCTCCAGGACTGAAGCTTTCTTT
v_call: TRBV10-3; clone_size: .; d_call: .; j_call: TRBJ2-2; cdr3_aa: CAIKAGPSTGELFF; cdr3_nt: TGTGCCATCAAAGCGGGCCCGAGCACCGGGGAGCTGTTTTTT
v_call: TRBV6-1; clone_size: .; d_call: TRBD1; j_call: TRBJ1-5; cdr3_aa: CASSGQGENQPQHF; cdr3_nt: TGTGCCAGCAGTGGACAGGGGGAAAATCAGCCCCAGCATTTT
v_call: TRBV18; clone_size: .; d_call: TRBD1; j_call: TRBJ1-1; cdr3_aa: CASSRQGLGNIGAFF; cdr3_nt: TGTGCCAGCTCACGACAGGGATTGGGGAACATTGGAGCTTTCTTT
v_call: TRBV6-6; clone_size: large; d_call: .; j_call: TRBJ2-3; cdr3_aa: CASSDGLTDTQYF; cdr3_nt: TGTGCCAGCAGTGACGGCCTCACAGATACGCAGTATTTT
v_call: TRBV5-8; clone_size: .; d_call: TRBD2; j_call: TRBJ2-2; cdr3_aa: CASSMTGRGAGELFF; cdr3_nt: TGTGCCAGCAGCATGACCGGGAGGGGGGCCGGGGAGCTGTTTTTT
v_call: TRBV12-3/TRBV12-4; clone_size: .; d_call: .; j_call: TRBJ1-5; cdr3_aa: CASSSSGQPQLF; cdr3_nt: TGTGCCAGCAGTTCAAGCGGTCAACCCCAGCTGTTT
v_call: TRBV5-4; clone_size: .; d_call: .; j_call: TRBJ1-2; cdr3_aa: CASSLDSGRALTMGYTF; cdr3_nt: TGTGCCAGCAGCTTGGATTCAGGGAGAGCCCTAACTATGGGCTACACCTTC
v_call: TRBV4-1; clone_size: .; d_call: .; j_call: TRBJ1-6; cdr3_aa: CASQSLASGVSPFHF; cdr3_nt: TGCGCCAGCCAAAGCCTGGCATCTGGGGTCTCACCCTTCCACTTT
v_call: TRBV4-1; clone_size: large; d_call: TRBD2; j_call: TRBJ2-1; cdr3_aa: CASSHPSAGAHNEQFF; cdr3_nt: TGCGCCAGCAGCCACCCCTCGGCGGGAGCCCACAATGAGCAGTTCTTC
v_call: TRBV14; clone_size: .; d_call: .; j_call: TRBJ2-7; cdr3_aa: CATRQEVVGHEQYF; cdr3_nt: TGTGCCACCAGACAGGAGGTCGTCGGCCACGAGCAGTACTTC